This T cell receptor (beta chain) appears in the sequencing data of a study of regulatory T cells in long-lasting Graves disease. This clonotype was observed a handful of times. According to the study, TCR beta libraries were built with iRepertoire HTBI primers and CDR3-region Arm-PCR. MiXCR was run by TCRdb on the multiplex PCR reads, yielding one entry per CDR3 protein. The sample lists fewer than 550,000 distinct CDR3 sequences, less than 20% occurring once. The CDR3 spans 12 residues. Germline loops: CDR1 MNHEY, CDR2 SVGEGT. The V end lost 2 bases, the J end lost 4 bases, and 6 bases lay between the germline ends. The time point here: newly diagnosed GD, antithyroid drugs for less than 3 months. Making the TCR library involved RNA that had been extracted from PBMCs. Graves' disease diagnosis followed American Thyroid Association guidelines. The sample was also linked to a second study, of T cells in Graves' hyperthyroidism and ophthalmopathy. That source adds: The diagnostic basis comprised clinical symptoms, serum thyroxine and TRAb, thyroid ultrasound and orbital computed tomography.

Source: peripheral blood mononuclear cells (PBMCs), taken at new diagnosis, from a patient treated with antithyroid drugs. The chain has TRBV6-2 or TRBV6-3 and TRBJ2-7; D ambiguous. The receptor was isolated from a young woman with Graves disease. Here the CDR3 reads CASSYAGYEQYF. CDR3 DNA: TGTGCCAGCAGTTACGCAGGATACGAGCAGTACTTC.